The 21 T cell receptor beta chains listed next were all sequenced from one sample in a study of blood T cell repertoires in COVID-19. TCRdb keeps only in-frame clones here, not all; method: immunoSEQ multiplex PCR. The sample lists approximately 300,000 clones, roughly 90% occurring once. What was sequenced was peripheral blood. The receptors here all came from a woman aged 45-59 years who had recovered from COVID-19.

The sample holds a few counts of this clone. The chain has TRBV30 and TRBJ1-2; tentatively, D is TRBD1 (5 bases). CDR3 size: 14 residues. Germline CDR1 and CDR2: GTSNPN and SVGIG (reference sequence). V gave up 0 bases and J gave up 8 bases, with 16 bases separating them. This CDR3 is CAWSVRGIFGGYTF. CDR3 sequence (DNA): TGTGCCTGGAGTGTACGGGGGATCTTTGGCGGCTACACCTTC.

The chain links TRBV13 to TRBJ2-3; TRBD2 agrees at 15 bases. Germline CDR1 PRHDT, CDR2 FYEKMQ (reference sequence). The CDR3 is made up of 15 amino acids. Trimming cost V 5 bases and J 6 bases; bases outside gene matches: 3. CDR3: CASSRGTSGRDTQYF. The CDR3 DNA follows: TGTGCCAGCAGCCGGGGGACTAGCGGGAGGGATACGCAGTATTTT.

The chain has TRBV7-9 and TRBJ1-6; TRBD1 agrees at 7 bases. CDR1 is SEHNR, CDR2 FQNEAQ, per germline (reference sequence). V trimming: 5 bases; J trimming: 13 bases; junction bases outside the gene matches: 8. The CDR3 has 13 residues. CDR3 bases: TGTGCCAGCAGCGGGGAAGACAGGGTTCCCCTCCACTTT. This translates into CASSGEDRVPLHF.

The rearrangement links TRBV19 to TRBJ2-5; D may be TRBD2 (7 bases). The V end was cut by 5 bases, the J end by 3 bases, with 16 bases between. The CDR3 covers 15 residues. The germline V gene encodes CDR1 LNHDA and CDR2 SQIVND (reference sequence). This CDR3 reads CASSLGRGGEETQYF. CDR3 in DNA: TGTGCCAGTAGTCTCGGAAGGGGGGGCGAAGAGACCCAGTACTTC.

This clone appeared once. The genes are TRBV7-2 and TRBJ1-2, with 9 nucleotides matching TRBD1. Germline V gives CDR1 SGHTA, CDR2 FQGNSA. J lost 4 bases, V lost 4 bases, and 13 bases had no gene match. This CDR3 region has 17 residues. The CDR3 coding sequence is TGTGCCAGCAGCTCCGTCATCAGGACAGGGGTTGCCTATGGCTACACCTTC. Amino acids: CASSSVIRTGVAYGYTF.

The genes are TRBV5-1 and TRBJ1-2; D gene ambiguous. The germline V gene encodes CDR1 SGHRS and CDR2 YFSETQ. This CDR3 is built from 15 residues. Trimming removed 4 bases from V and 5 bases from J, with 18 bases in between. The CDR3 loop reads CASSLGLLSRYGYTF. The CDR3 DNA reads TGCGCCAGCAGCCTGGGTTTGTTAAGTAGATATGGCTACACCTTC. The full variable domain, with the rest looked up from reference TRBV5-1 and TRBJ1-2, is KAGVTQTPRYLIKTRGQQVTLSCSPISGHRSVSWYQQTPGQGLQFLFEYFSETQRNKGNFPGRFSGRQFSNSRSEMNVSTLELGDSALYLCASSLGLLSRYGYTFGSGTRLTVV.

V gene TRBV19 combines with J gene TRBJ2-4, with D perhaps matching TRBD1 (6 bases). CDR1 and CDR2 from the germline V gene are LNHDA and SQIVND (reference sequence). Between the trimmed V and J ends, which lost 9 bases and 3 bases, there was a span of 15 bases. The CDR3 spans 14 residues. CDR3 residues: CASSPGHVKNIQYF. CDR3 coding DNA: TGTGCCAGCTCTCCGGGACACGTCAAAAACATTCAGTACTTC.

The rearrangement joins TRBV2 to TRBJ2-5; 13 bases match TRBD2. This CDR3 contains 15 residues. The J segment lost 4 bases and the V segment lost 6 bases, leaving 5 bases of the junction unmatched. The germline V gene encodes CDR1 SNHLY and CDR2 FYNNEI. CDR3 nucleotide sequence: TGTGCCAGCAGGCAACTAGCGGGGGGGCGAGAGACCCAGTACTTC. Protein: CASRQLAGGRETQYF.

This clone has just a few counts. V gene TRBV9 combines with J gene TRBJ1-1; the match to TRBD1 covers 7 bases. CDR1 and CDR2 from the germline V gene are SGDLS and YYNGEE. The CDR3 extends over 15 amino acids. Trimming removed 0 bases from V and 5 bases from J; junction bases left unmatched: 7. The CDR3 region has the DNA TGTGCCAGCAGCGTAGATTTGACAGGGAAAACTGAAGCTTTCTTT. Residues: CASSVDLTGKTEAFF.

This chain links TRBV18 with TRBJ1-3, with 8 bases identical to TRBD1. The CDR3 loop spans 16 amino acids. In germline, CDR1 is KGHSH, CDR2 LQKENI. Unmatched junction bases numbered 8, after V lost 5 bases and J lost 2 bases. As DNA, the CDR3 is TGTGCCAGCTCAAGACGACAGGGGATAACTGGAAACACCATATATTTT. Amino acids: CASSRRQGITGNTIYF.

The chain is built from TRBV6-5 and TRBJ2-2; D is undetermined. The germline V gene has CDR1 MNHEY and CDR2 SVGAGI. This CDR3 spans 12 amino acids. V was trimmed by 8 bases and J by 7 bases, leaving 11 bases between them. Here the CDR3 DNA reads TGTGCCAGCCTGTTGGCTCACGGGGAGCTGTTTTTT. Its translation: CASLLAHGELFF.

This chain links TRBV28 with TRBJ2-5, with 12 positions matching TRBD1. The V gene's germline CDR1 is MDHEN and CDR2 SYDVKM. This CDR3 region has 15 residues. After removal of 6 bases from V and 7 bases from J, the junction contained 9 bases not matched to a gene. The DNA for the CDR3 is TGTGCCAGCAGGACGGGACAGGGGGCATATGGGACCCAGTACTTC. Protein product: CASRTGQGAYGTQYF.

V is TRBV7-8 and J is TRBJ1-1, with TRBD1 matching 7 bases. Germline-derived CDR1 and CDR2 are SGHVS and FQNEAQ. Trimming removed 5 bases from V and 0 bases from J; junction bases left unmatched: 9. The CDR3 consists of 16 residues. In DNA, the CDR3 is TGTGCCAGCAGCCGTGGCAGGGGGAAGATGAACACTGAAGCTTTCTTT. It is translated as CASSRGRGKMNTEAFF. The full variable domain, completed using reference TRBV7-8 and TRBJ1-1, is GAGVSQSPRYKVAKRGQDVALRCDPISGHVSLFWYQQALGQGPEFLTYFQNEAQLDKSGLPSDRFFAERPEGSVSTLKIQRTQQEDSAVYLCASSRGRGKMNTEAFFGQGTRLTVV.

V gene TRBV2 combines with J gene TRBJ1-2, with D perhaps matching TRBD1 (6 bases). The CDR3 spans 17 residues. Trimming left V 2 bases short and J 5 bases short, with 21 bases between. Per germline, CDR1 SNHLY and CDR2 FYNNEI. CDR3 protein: CASSEHPGTSKGYGYTF. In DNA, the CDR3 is TGTGCCAGCAGTGAACACCCCGGGACATCCAAAGGGTATGGCTACACCTTC.

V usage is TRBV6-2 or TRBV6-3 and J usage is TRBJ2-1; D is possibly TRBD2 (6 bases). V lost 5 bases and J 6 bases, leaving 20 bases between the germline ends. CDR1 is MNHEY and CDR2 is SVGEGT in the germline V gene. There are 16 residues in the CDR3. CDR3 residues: CASSLPGTLFSNEQFF. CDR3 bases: TGTGCCAGCAGTCTTCCCGGGACTTTATTCTCCAATGAGCAGTTCTTC.

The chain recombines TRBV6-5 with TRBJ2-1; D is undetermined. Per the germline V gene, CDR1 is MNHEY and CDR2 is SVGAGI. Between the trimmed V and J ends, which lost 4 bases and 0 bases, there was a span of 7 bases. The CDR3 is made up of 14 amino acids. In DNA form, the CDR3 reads TGTGCCAGCAGTTCCCCTAGCTCCTACAATGAGCAGTTCTTC. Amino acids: CASSSPSSYNEQFF.

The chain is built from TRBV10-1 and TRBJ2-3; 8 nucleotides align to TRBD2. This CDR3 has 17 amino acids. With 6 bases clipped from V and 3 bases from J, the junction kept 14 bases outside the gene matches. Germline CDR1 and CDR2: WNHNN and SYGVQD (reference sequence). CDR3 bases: TGCGCCAGCAGGACCCCCCGGGAGGGAGGAAGAACAGATACGCAGTATTTT. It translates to CASRTPREGGRTDTQYF.

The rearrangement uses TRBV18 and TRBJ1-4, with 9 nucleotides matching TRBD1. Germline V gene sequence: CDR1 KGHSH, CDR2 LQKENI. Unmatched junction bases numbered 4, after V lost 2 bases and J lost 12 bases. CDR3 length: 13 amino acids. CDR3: CASSPRTGDQLFF. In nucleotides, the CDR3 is TGTGCCAGCTCACCAAGGACAGGGGATCAACTGTTTTTT. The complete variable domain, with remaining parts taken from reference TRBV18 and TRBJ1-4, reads NAGVMQNPRHLVRRRGQEARLRCSPMKGHSHVYWYRQLPEEGLKFMVYLQKENIIDESGMPKERFSAEFPKEGPSILRIQQVVRGDSAAYFCASSPRTGDQLFFGSGTQLSVL.

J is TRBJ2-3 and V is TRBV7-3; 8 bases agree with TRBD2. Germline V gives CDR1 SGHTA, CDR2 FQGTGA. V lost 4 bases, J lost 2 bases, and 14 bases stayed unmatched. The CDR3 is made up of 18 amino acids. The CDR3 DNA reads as TGTGCCAGCAGCTCGCAAAGGGGTAGCGGGGTATTCACAGATACGCAGTATTTT. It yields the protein CASSSQRGSGVFTDTQYF.

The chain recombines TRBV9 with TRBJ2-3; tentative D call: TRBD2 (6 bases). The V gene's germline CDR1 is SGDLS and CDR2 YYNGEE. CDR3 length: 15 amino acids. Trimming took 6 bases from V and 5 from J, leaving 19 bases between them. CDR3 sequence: CASTPGGPTQDTQYF. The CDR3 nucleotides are TGTGCCAGCACACCCGGGGGACCGACCCAAGATACGCAGTATTTT.

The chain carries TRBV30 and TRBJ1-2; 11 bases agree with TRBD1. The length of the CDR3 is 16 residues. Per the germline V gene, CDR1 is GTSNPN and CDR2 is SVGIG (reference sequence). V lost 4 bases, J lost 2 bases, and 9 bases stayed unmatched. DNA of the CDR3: TGTGCCTGGATCGGGCCGGGACAGGGGGTGAACTATGGCTACACCTTC. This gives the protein CAWIGPGQGVNYGYTF.